These 15 T cell receptor beta chains were all obtained from the same sample, sequenced in a study of cytomegalovirus exposure and HLA in healthy donors. In the PCR, 60 Vbeta and 13 Jbeta primers were used. The protocol was immunoSEQ multiplex PCR, while the TCRdb copy is restricted to in-frame clones and leaves out a portion. The table lists some 100,000 clones, about four fifths of them singletons. Sequencing input: PBMCs. The receptor set was obtained from a woman younger than 45 in good health and CMV-seronegative.

A single count supports this clone. The chain carries TRBV7-9 and TRBJ2-7; 11 bases match TRBD1. In germline, CDR1 is SEHNR, CDR2 FQNEAQ (reference sequence). The CDR3 spans 17 residues. The V segment lost 2 bases and the J segment 4 bases; nucleotides outside the gene matches: 10. Here the CDR3 DNA reads TGTGCCAGCAGCTTAATTCAAGGACAGGGGGCTTTATACGAGCAGTACTTC. Residues: CASSLIQGQGALYEQYF.

The DNA for the CDR3 is TGTGCCACAGGGTTTGAGGGCACAGATACGCAGTATTTT. Translating it yields CATGFEGTDTQYF. This chain connects TRBV6-5 to TRBJ2-3; tentatively, D is TRBD1 (5 bases). The ends were cut back, 10 bases at V and 1 base at J, with 12 bases in the middle. Germline CDR1 and CDR2: MNHEY and SVGAGI. The CDR3 totals 13 residues.

The chain combines TRBV27 with TRBJ2-6; 8 nucleotides line up with TRBD1. CDR3 size: 16 residues. V lost 7 bases to trimming and J lost 0 bases; unmatched junction nucleotides: 5. The germline gives CDR1 MNHEY, CDR2 SMNVEV (reference sequence). CDR3 residues: CASKGTGGSGANVLTF. In nucleotides, the CDR3 is TGTGCCAGCAAAGGGACAGGCGGCTCTGGGGCCAACGTCCTGACTTTC.

This rearrangement joins TRBV10-3 to TRBJ2-1, with 7 bases aligning to TRBD2. Germline CDR1 and CDR2: ENHRY and SYGVKD. The CDR3 spans 14 residues. The ends lost 6 bases at V and 9 bases at J; junction bases unmatched: 11. The CDR3 loop is CAISPLGGRGEQFF. As DNA, the CDR3 is TGTGCCATCAGCCCCCTTGGCGGGAGAGGTGAGCAGTTCTTC.

This chain links TRBV9 with TRBJ2-5, with 9 bases aligning to TRBD2. Judging by the DNA end, TRBJ2-7 fits better; the J call may be wrong. From germline, CDR1 is SGDLS and CDR2 YYNGEE. This CDR3 region has 16 residues. CDR3 in amino acids: CASSVVASGNLYEQYF. As DNA, the CDR3 is TGTGCCAGCAGCGTAGTGGCTAGCGGGAATCTCTACGAGCAGTACTTC.

CDR3 region: CAGYASGQGWAIDEQYF. CDR3 sequence (DNA): TGTGCCGGATATGCTTCGGGACAGGGGTGGGCCATAGACGAGCAGTACTTC. V and J are TRBV21-1 and TRBJ2-7; the table's D call, TRBD1, has no DNA check behind it. TRBV21-1 is annotated as a pseudogene. The CDR3 is made up of 17 amino acids.

This chain uses TRBV27 with TRBJ1-1; 8 nucleotides agree with TRBD1. The CDR3 is 15 amino acids. V shed 4 bases, J shed 1 base, and the junction held 5 bases outside the gene matches. Germline CDR1 reads MNHEY; CDR2 reads SMNVEV (reference sequence). CDR3 sequence reads: CASSSQGAGNTEAFF. Here the CDR3 DNA reads TGTGCCAGCAGTTCTCAGGGGGCAGGGAACACTGAAGCTTTCTTT.

Points on this clone: Germline and junction disagree at one end, which may indicate a read error. The gene calls are TRBV7-9 and TRBJ2-1; D gene unclear. The CDR3 has 14 residues. Germline V lookup: CDR1 SEHNR, CDR2 FQNEAQ (reference sequence). CDR3 amino acids: CSSSLGPGYNEQFF. The CDR3 coding sequence is TGTTCCAGCAGCTTAGGTCCGGGCTACAATGAGCAGTTCTTC. Based on the CDR3 plus reference TRBV7-9 and TRBJ2-1, the full variable domain is DTGVSQNPRHKITKRGQNVTFRCDPISEHNRLYWYRQTLGQGPEFLTYFQNEAQLEKSRLLSDRFSAERPKGSFSTLEIQRTEQGDSAMYLCSSSLGPGYNEQFFGPGTRLTVL.

The chain carries TRBV5-4 and TRBJ2-7, with 7 nucleotides matching TRBD1. Germline CDR1 is SGHNT and CDR2 is YYREEE (reference sequence). The length of the CDR3 is 14 residues. The ends lost 3 bases at V and 2 bases at J; junction bases unmatched: 5. CDR3 sequence (DNA): TGTGCCAGCAGCTCGGGGACAGCGCCCTACGAGCAGTACTTC. Translation gives CASSSGTAPYEQYF.

V is TRBV18 and J is TRBJ1-4; 8 nucleotides match TRBD1. J was trimmed by 4 bases and V by 3 bases; bases with no gene match: 1. Germline V gives CDR1 KGHSH, CDR2 LQKENI. This CDR3 spans 14 amino acids. The CDR3 DNA is TGTGCCAGCTCACCGGGACAGGATAATGAAAAACTGTTTTTT. Protein: CASSPGQDNEKLFF.

The chain employs TRBV6-5 and TRBJ2-7; D may be TRBD2 (6 bases). The CDR3 spans 15 residues. CDR1 and CDR2 from the germline V gene are MNHEY and SVGAGI. V was trimmed by 6 bases and J by 0 bases, leaving 15 bases between them. CDR3 sequence: CASSPLRGSSYEQYF. The DNA for the CDR3 is TGTGCCAGCAGCCCCTTGCGGGGAAGCTCCTACGAGCAGTACTTC.

The gene calls are TRBV19 and TRBJ2-1; TRBD2 agrees at 9 bases. The junction had 10 bases not matched to a gene; V was cut back by 4 bases and J by 9 bases. The CDR3 totals 15 residues. Germline V lookup: CDR1 LNHDA, CDR2 SQIVND (reference sequence). CDR3 region: CASSTYSGSRGEQFF. The CDR3 nucleotides are TGTGCCAGTAGTACGTATAGCGGGAGCAGAGGTGAGCAGTTCTTC.

The chain links TRBV18 to TRBJ2-7, with TRBD1 matching over 10 bases. The length of the CDR3 is 15 residues. The V gene's germline CDR1 is KGHSH and CDR2 LQKENI. Trimming removed 0 bases from V and 5 bases from J; junction bases left unmatched: 4. CDR3 bases: TGTGCCAGCTCACCACCGAAGGGACAGGGGAACGAGCAGTACTTC. Its translation: CASSPPKGQGNEQYF. Together with reference TRBV18 and TRBJ2-7, the CDR3 gives the full variable domain: NAGVMQNPRHLVRRRGQEARLRCSPMKGHSHVYWYRQLPEEGLKFMVYLQKENIIDESGMPKERFSAEFPKEGPSILRIQQVVRGDSAAYFCASSPPKGQGNEQYFGPGTRLTVT.

A few counts support this clone. Within the sample, other DNA sequences also encode this same CDR3. The chain employs TRBV2 and TRBJ2-1; TRBD2 matches 10 bases. The V gene end was trimmed by 7 bases and the J gene end by 0 bases; junction bases not matched to a gene: 0. This CDR3 is 14 amino acids long. Germline V CDR1 and CDR2: SNHLY, FYNNEI. The CDR3 spells CASTSGSSYNEQFF. The DNA for the CDR3 is TGTGCCAGCACTAGCGGGAGCTCCTACAATGAGCAGTTCTTC.

Comment on this clone: One end of the junction does not line up with germline, which may come from a read error. The V call is TRBV7-9, the J call TRBJ1-1; 8 nucleotides line up with TRBD1. Germline values: CDR1 SEHNR, CDR2 FQNEAQ (reference sequence). The CDR3 contains 14 residues. The CDR3, as DNA: TGTTCCAGCAGCTTAGGACAGGGGAACACTGAAGCTTTCTTT. Translation: CSSSLGQGNTEAFF.